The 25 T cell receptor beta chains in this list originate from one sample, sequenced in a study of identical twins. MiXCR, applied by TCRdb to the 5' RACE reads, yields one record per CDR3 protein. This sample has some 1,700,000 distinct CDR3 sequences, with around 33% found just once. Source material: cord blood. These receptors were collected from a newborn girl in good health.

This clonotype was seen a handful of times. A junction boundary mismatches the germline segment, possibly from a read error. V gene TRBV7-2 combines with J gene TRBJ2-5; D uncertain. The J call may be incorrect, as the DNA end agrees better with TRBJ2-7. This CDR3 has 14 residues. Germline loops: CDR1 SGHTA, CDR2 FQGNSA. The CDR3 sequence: CASGLAYLNYEQYF. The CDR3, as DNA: TGTGCCAGCGGCTTAGCCTATCTTAACTACGAGCAGTACTTC.

The CDR3: CASSLGLGTGGAQPQHF. The CDR3 DNA follows: TGTGCCAGCAGCTTGGGTCTCGGGACAGGGGGCGCTCAGCCCCAGCATTTT. This sequence joins TRBV5-6 and TRBJ1-5, with TRBD1 identical over 12 bases. The CDR3 has 17 amino acids. Germline V CDR1 and CDR2: SGHDT, YYEEEE. The V gene end was trimmed by 0 bases and the J gene end by 6 bases; junction bases not matched to a gene: 7.

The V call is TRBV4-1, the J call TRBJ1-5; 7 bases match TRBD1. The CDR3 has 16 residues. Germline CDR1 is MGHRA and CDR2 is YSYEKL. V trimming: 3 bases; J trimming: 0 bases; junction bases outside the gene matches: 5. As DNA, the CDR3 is TGCGCCAGCAGCCAGATCGACAGGGCTAGCAATCAGCCCCAGCATTTT. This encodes CASSQIDRASNQPQHF.

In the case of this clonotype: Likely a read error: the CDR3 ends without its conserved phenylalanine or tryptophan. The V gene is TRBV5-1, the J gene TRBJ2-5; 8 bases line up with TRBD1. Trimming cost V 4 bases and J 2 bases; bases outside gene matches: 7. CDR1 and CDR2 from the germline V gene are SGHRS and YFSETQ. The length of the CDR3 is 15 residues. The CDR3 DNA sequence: TGCGCCAGCAGCCAGACAGGGGCGCAGCAAGAGACCCAGTACTAC. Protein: CASSQTGAQQETQYY.

In nucleotides, the CDR3 is TGTGCCAGCTCATCCTTCGTTTCTCCGGGACCTGAAGCTTTCTTT. It encodes CASSSFVSPGPEAFF. The chain links TRBV18 to TRBJ1-1; tentatively, D is TRBD1 (5 bases). The CDR3 covers 15 residues. Germline V CDR1 and CDR2: KGHSH, LQKENI. The V end lost 5 bases, the J end lost 6 bases, and 19 bases lay between the germline ends.

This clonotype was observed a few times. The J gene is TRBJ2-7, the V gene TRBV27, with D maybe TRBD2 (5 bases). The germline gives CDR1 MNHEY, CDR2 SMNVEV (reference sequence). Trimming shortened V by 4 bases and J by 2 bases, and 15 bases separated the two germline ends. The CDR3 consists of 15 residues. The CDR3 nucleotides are TGTGCCAGCAGTTCCGCAATGGCGGGCCCCTACGAGCAGTACTTC. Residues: CASSSAMAGPYEQYF.

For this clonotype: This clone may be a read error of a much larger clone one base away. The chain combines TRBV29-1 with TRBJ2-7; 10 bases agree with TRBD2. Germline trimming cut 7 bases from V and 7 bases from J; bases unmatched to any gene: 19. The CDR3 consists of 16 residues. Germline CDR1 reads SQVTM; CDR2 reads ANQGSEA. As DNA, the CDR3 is TGCAGCGCCCGGACTAGCGGCTATAGCTCCTACAATGAGCAGTACTTC. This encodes CSARTSGYSSYNEQYF.

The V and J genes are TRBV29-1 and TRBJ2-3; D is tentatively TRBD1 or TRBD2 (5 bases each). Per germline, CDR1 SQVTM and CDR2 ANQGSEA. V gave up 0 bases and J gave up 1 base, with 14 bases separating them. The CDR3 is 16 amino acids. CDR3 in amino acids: CSVEDSWGKGTDTQYF. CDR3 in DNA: TGCAGCGTTGAAGATTCATGGGGGAAGGGCACAGATACGCAGTATTTT.

CDR3 DNA: TGTGCCAGCAGGGAGGGTCACGAGCAGTACTTC. The encoded protein is CASREGHEQYF. The rearrangement uses TRBV2 and TRBJ2-5; D perhaps matches TRBD2 (6 bases). The J call is doubtful: the DNA matches TRBJ2-7 better. The length of the CDR3 is 11 residues. Germline CDR1 and CDR2: SNHLY and FYNNEI.

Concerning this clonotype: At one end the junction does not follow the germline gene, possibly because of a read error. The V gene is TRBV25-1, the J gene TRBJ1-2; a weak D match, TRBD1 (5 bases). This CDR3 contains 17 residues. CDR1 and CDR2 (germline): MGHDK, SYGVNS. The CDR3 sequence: CACSEFSSLAGEYGYTF. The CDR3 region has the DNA TGTGCCTGCAGTGAATTTAGTTCTTTAGCGGGGGAATATGGCTACACCTTC.

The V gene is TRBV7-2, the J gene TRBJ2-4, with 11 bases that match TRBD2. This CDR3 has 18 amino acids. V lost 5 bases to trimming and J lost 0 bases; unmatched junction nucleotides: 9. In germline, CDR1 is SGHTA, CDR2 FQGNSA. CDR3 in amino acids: CASSPRLAGSLAKNIQYF. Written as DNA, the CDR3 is TGTGCCAGCAGCCCGAGACTAGCGGGGTCGCTAGCCAAAAACATTCAGTACTTC.

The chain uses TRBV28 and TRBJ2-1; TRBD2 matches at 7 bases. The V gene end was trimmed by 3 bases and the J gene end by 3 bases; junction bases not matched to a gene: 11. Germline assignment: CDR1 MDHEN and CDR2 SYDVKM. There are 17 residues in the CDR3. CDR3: CASSFLLSGGYYNEQFF. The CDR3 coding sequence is TGTGCCAGCAGTTTTCTACTTTCGGGGGGATACTACAATGAGCAGTTCTTC.

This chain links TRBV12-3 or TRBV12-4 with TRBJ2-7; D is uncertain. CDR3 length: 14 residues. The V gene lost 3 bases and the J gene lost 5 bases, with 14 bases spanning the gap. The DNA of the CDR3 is TGTGCCAGCAGTTTGAACCCTTGGTGGGACGAGCAGTACTTC. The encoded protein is CASSLNPWWDEQYF.

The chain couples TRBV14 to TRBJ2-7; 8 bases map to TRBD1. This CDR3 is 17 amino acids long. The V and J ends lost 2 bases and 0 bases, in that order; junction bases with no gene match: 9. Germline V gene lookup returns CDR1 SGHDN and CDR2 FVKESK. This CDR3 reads CASSQSTLTGGSYEQYF. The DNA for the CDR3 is TGTGCCAGCAGCCAATCTACACTTACAGGGGGCTCCTACGAGCAGTACTTC. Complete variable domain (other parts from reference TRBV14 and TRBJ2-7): EAGVTQFPSHSVIEKGQTVTLRCDPISGHDNLYWYRRVMGKEIKFLLHFVKESKQDESGMPNNRFLAERTGGTYSTLKVQPAELEDSGVYFCASSQSTLTGGSYEQYFGPGTRLTVT.

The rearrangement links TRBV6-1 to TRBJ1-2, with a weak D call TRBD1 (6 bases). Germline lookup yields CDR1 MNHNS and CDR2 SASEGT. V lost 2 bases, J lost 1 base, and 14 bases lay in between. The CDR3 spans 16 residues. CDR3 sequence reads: CASSELGRGLNYGYTF. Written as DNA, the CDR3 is TGTGCCAGCAGTGAATTGGGCAGGGGTCTTAACTATGGCTACACCTTC.

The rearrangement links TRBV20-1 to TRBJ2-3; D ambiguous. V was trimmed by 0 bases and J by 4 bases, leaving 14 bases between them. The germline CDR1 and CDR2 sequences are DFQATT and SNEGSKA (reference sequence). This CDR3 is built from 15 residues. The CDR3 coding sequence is TGCAGTGCTAGAGATGTTCTCGCTGCGGCAGATACGCAGTATTTT. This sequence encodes CSARDVLAAADTQYF.

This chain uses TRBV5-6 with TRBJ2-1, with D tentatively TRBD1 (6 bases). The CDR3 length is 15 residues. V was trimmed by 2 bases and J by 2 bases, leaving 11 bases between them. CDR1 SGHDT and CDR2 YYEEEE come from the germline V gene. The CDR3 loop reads CASSFMTGTYNEQFF. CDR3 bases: TGTGCCAGCAGCTTCATGACAGGTACCTACAATGAGCAGTTCTTC.

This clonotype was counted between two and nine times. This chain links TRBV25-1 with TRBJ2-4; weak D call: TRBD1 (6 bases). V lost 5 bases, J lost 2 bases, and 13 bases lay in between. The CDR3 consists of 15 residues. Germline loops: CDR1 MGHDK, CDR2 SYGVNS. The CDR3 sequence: CASSQGRGTKNIQYF. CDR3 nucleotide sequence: TGTGCCAGCAGTCAGGGGCGCGGAACCAAAAACATTCAGTACTTC.

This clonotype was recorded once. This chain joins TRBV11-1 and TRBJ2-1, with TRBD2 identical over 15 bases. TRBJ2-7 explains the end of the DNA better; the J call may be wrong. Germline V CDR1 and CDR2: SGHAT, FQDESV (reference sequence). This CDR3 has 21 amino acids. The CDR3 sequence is CASSLDRGRTSGRVSYNEQYF. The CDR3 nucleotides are TGTGCCAGCAGCCTCGACAGGGGGAGGACTAGCGGGAGGGTATCCTACAATGAGCAGTACTTC.

For the CDR3, the DNA is TGCGCCAGCAGCTTCGAACGTCCCGTCACAGATACGCAGCATTTT. Encoded protein: CASSFERPVTDTQHF. This chain connects TRBV5-1 to TRBJ2-3, with D unclear. Matching the DNA end better, TRBJ1-5 makes the J call doubtful. Germline values: CDR1 SGHRS, CDR2 YFSETQ. The CDR3 sequence is 15 residues long.

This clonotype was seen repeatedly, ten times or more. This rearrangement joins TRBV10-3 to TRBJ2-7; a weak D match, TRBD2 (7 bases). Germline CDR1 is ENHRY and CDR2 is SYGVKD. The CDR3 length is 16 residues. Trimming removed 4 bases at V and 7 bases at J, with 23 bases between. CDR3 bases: TGTGCCATCAGTGGGGTGAAAGGGTCACAGGGAGGGGAGCAGTACTTC. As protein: CAISGVKGSQGGEQYF.

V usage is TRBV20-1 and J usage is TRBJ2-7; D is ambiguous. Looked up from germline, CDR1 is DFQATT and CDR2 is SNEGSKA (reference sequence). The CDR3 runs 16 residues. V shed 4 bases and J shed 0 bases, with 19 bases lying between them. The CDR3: CSANTPRSRSSYEQYF. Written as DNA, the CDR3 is TGCAGTGCTAACACGCCGCGCTCCAGGAGCTCCTACGAGCAGTACTTC.

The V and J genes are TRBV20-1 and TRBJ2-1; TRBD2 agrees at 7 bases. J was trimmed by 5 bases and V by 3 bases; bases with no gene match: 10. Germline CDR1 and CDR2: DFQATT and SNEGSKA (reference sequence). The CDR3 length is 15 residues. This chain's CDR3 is CSARRAGGTNNEQFF. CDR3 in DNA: TGCAGTGCTAGGAGGGCGGGTGGGACTAACAATGAGCAGTTCTTC.

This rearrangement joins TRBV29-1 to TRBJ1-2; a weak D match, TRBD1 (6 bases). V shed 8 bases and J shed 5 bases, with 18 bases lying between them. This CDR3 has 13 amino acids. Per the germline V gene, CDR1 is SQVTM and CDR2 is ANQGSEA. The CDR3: CSTHKGGAYGYTF. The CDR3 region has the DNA TGCAGCACTCATAAAGGGGGGGCGTATGGCTACACCTTC.

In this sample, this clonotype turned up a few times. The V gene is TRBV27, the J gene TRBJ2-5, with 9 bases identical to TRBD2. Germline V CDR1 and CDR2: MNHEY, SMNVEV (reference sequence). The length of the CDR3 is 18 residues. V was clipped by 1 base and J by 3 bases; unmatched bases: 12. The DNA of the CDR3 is TGTGCCAGCAGTTTATGGGCGCAACTAGCGGGCCGAGAAGAGACCCAGTACTTC. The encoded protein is CASSLWAQLAGREETQYF.